This TCR beta chain was captured by sequencing in a study of siplizumab effects on memory and regulatory T cells (dated by TCRdb to between 2018 and 2021). About the study as a whole: The effect of the anti-CD2 antibody siplizumab on alloreactive T-cell subsets was examined in allogeneic mixed lymphocyte reactions constructed from human PBMCs. General findings and caveats noted by the study authors: Unstimulated naive T cells appeared to be more diverse than memory T cells, and naive cells seemed to make a substantial contribution to the alloresponse. In reactions with siplizumab, an average of around 70% of mappable alloreactive CD4+ clones were Treg-derived, compared with roughly 27% in control reactions. The suppressive function of proliferating Tregs from siplizumab cultures was not functionally confirmed. Siplizumab significantly reduced the cumulative frequency of alloreactive sequences traceable to unstimulated CD4+ memory T cells. A naive or memory phenotype could not be assigned to roughly 80-97% of proliferating CD4+ or CD8+ clones. Sequences below about 10^-5 frequency were poorly captured, so only a minor fraction of alloreactive clones could be mapped to unstimulated subsets.

TCRbeta CDR3 sequencing was performed on sorted unstimulated T cells and on proliferating T cells recovered from mixed lymphocyte reactions. Fresh whole blood from about 11 HLA-typed healthy donors was used as the source from which PBMCs were isolated. The V and J ends are trimmed by 1 base and 4 bases, leaving 4 bases between them. The CDR3, from cysteine to phenylalanine, totals 13 residues. CDR3 DNA only is kept here, 39 bases in frame from base 1. CDR1 and CDR2, looked up from the germline V gene, are MGHRA and YSYEKL. Library method: the immunoSEQ multiplex PCR assay. The deep sequencing platform assayed roughly 10^5 TCR templates per sample. Genomic DNA extracted from sorted T cells was used for TCRbeta CDR3 sequencing. In the authors' own workflow: The R programming language was used for the clonal analysis of the TCRbeta CDR3 data. Alloreactive CD4+ and CD8+ clones were defined by comparing unstimulated samples with post-reaction CFSE-low samples. Regulatory or non-regulatory origin was assigned to alloreactive CD4+ clones by matching of sequences to sorted unstimulated Treg and non-Treg repertoires. Sourced from immuneACCESS, this table was stored by TCRdb with only in-frame sequences that have V and J called. A share of the clones is absent; for the studies checked, an unresolved V gene accounts for under half, and the remainder has no known explanation. The V and J calls and clone size are taken from that table; D and trimming were inferred from the DNA. The sample table contains 65,000 to 85,000 clones; only one count was recorded for 93% of them. About 5% of the sample goes to the ten largest clones.

In the case of this clone: Which antigen it targets is not known. There are no base qualities to consult, and no much larger clone falls within one base.

The rearranged segments are TRBV4-1 and TRBJ2-2, with the D gene not clear enough to name. Sequencing was performed on CD8+ T cells sorted from blood. This clonotype was obtained from a human donor in good health. The CDR3 region: CASSQVTTGELFF. The sequenced DNA is TGCGCCAGCAGCCAAGTAACCACCGGGGAGCTGTTTTTT.